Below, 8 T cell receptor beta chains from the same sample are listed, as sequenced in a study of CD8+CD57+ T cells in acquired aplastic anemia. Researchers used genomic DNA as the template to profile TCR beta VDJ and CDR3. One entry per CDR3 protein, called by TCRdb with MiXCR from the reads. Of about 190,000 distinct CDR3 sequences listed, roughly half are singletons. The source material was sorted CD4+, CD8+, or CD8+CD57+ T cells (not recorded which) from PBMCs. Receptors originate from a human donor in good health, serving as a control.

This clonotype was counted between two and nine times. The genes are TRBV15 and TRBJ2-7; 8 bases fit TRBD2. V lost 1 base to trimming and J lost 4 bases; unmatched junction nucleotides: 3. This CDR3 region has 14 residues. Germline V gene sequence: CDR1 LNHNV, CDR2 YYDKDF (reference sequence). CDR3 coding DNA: TGTGCCACCAGCAGAGTCGGGGGGGCATACGAGCAGTACTTC. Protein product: CATSRVGGAYEQYF. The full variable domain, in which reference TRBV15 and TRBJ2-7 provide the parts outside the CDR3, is DAMVIQNPRYQVTQFGKPVTLSCSQTLNHNVMYWYQQKSSQAPKLLFHYYDKDFNNEADTPDNFQSRRPNTSFCFLDIRSPGLGDTAMYLCATSRVGGAYEQYFGPGTRLTVT.

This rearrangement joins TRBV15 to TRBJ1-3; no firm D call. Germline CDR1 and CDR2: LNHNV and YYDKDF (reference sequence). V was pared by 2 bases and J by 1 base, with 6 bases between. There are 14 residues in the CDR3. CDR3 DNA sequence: TGTGCCACCAGCAGACGAGGATCTGGAAACACCATATATTTT. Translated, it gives CATSRRGSGNTIYF.

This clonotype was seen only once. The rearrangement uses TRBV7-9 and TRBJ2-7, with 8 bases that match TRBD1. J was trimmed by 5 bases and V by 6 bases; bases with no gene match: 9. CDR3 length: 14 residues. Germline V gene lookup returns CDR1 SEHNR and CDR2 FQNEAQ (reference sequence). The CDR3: CASSFEMTGDEQYF. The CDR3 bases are TGTGCCAGCAGTTTCGAAATGACAGGGGACGAGCAGTACTTC.

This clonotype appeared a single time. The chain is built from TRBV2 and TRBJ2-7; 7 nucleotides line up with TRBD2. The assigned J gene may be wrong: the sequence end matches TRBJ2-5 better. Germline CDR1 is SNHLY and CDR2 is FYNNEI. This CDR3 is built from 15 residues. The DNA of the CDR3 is TGTGCCAGCAGTCTTTCGTCCGGGAGGATAGAGACCCAGTACTTC. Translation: CASSLSSGRIETQYF.

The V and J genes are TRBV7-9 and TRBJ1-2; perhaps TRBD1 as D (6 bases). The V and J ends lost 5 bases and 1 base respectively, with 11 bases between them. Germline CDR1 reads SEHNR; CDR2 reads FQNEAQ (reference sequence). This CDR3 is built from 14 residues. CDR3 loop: CASSLTGFNYGYTF. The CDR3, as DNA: TGTGCCAGCAGCCTGACAGGATTTAACTATGGCTACACCTTC.

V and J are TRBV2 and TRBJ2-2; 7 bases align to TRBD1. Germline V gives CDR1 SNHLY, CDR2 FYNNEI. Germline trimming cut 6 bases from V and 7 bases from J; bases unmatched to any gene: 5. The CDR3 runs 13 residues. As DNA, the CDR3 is TGTGCCAGCAGCACCGCAGGGGGCGGGGAGCTGTTTTTT. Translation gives CASSTAGGGELFF.

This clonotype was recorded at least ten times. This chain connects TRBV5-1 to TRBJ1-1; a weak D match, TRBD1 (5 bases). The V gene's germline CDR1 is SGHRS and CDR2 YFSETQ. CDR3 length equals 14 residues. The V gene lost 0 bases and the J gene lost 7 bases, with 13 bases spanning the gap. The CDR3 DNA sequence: TGCGCCAGCAGCTTGGGTGGGGGATGGGATGAAGCTTTCTTT. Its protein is CASSLGGGWDEAFF. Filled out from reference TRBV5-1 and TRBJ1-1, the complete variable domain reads KAGVTQTPRYLIKTRGQQVTLSCSPISGHRSVSWYQQTPGQGLQFLFEYFSETQRNKGNFPGRFSGRQFSNSRSEMNVSTLELGDSALYLCASSLGGGWDEAFFGQGTRLTVV.

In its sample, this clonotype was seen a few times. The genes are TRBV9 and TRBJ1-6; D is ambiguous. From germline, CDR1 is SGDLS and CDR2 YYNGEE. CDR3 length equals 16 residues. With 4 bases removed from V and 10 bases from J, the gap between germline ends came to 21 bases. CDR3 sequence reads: CASSTRGSALKSPLHF. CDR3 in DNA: TGTGCCAGCAGCACGCGGGGATCGGCCCTCAAGTCACCCCTCCACTTT.